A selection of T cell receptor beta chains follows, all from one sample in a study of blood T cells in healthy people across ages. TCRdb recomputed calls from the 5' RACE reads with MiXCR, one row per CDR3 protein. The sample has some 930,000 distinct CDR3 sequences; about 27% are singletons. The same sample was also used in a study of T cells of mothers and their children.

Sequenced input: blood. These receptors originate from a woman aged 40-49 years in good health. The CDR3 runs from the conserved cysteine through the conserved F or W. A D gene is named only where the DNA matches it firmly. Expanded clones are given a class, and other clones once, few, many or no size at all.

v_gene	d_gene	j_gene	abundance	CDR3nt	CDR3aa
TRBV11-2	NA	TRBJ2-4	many	TGTGCCAGCAGCTCCCCCGGGGGCTCGGCCAAAAACATTCAGTACTTC	CASSSPGGSAKNIQYF
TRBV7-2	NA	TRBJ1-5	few	TGTGCCAGCAGCTTAGAGCCTGGTAGCAATCAGCCCCAGCATTTT	CASSLEPGSNQPQHF
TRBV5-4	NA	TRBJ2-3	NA	TGTGCCAGCAGCTGGCGGGCGAACACAGATACGCAGTATTTT	CASSWRANTDTQYF
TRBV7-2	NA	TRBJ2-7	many	TGTGCCAGCAGCTTAGACCTTTACGAGCAGTACTTC	CASSLDLYEQYF
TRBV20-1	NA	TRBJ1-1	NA	TGCAGTGCTGTGGACAGCCCAAGCGCTGAAACTTTCTTT	CSAVDSPSAETFF
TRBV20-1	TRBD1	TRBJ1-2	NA	TGCAGTGCTATCCGACGGGACAGGGGGCGCGGCTATGGTCACACCTTC	CSAIRRDRGRGYGHTF
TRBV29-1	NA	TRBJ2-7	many	TGCAGCGTTGTGGGGGCCCACGAGCAGTACTTC	CSVVGAHEQYF
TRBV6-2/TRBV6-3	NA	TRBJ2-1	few	TGTGCCAGCAGTGTCCACAATGAGCAGTTCTTC	CASSVHNEQFF
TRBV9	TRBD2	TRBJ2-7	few	TGTGCCAGCAGCGTAGCGGGGGGGCCCTCCTACGAGCAGTACTTC	CASSVAGGPSYEQYF
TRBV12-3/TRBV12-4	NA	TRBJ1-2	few	TGTGCCAGCAGCTCGGCAGGGTCCAACTATGGCTACACCTTC	CASSSAGSNYGYTF
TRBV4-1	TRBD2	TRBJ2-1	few	TGCGCCAGCAGCCAAGGAGTTAAGAATAGCGGGGCGAATGAGCAGTTCTTC	CASSQGVKNSGANEQFF
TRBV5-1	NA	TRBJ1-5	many	TGCGCCAGCAGCTTGACAGGGCTGAATGGCAATCAGCCCCAGCATTTT	CASSLTGLNGNQPQHF
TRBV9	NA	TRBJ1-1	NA	TGTGCCAGCAGCCTGGGCGTGGGCTCGGACACTGAAGCTTTCTTT	CASSLGVGSDTEAFF
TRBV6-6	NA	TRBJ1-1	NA	TGTGCCAGCAGCCCCGCAGGGTTTATGAACACTGAAGCTTTCTTT	CASSPAGFMNTEAFF
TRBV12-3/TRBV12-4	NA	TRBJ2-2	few	TGTGCCAGCAGTCTAGGGATGGGTAGGTTCACCGGGGAGCTGTTTTTT	CASSLGMGRFTGELFF
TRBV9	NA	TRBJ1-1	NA	TGTGCCAGCAGCGTAGACTCGGGGGGTGTGGCTTTCTTT	CASSVDSGGVAFF
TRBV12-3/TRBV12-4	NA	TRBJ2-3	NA	TGTGCCAGCAGCTCCAGTGGGGCCGGTGGAATAGATACGCAGTATTTT	CASSSSGAGGIDTQYF
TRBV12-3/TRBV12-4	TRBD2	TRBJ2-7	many	TGTGCCAGCAGTTTACGGAGGGAGGGACCCTACGAGCAGTACTTC	CASSLRREGPYEQYF
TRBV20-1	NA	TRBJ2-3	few	TGCAGTGCTAGAACACCGGGACGCCAGACTAGCACAGATACGCAGTATTTT	CSARTPGRQTSTDTQYF
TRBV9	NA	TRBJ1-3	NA	TGTGCCAGCAGCGCCGGGGGATTGGGAGTGGACACCATATATTTT	CASSAGGLGVDTIYF
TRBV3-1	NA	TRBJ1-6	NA	TGTGCCAGCAGCTTCTCCTCGGTTTCACCCCTCCACTTT	CASSFSSVSPLHF
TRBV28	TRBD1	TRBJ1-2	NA	TGTGCCAGCAGTTCCACCCGGTCGACAGGGGCCTATGGCTACACCTTC	CASSSTRSTGAYGYTF
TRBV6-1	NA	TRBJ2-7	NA	TGTGCCAGCAGTGAGATGGGACACACCTACGAGCAGTACTTC	CASSEMGHTYEQYF
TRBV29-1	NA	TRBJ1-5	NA	TGCAGCGCTGCAGGGAATAGCAATCAGCCCCAGCATTTT	CSAAGNSNQPQHF
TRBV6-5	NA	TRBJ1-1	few	TGTGCCAGCAGATCAATAAGGACTGAAGCTTTCTTT	CASRSIRTEAFF
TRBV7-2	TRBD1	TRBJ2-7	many	TGTGCCAGCAGCTTAGTCACGACAGGGGAGACGTACGAGCAGTACTTC	CASSLVTTGETYEQYF
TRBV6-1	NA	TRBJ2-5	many	TGTGCCAGCAGTGGAAATGGGGGAGAGACCCAGTACTTC	CASSGNGGETQYF
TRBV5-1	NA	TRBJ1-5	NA	TGCGCCAGCCGTGAAGGGGGTCAGCCCCAGCATTTT	CASREGGQPQHF
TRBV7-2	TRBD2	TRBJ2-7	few	TGTGCCAGCAGTTCTAGCGGGGGCCTTTTCTACGAGCAGTACTTC	CASSSSGGLFYEQYF
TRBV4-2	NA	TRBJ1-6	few	TGTGCCAGCAGCCATTTAGGGACCCTGGGGTCACCCCTCCACTTT	CASSHLGTLGSPLHF
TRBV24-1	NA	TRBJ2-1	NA	TGTGCCACCAGCGACGAACAGACGTACAATGAGCAGTTCTTC	CATSDEQTYNEQFF
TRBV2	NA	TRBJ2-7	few	TGTGCCAGCAATTCTAGAACAGGGCCGGACGAGCAGTACTTC	CASNSRTGPDEQYF
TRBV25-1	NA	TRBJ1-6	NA	TGTGCCAGCAGTGAAGGAGTGTCCTATAATTCACCCCGCCACTTT	CASSEGVSYNSPRHF
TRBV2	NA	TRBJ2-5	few	TGTGCCAGCACCGAGCAGGGTTACGTCCAAGAGACCCAGTACTTC	CASTEQGYVQETQYF
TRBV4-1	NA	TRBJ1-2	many	TGCGCCAGCAGCCAAGTCGGTTCGGAACAGGGAGGCGGCTACACCTTC	CASSQVGSEQGGGYTF
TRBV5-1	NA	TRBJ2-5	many	TGCGCCAGCAGCTGGGGGACCGGGACTTCTCAAGAGACCCAGTACTTC	CASSWGTGTSQETQYF
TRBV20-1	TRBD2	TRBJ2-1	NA	TGCAGTGCCTACTCGACCACTAGCGGGAGGGTCAATGAGCAGTTCTTC	CSAYSTTSGRVNEQFF
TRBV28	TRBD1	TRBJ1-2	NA	TGTGCCGGCAGTACCCGAGGGACAGGGTGGCGCGGCTACACCTTC	CAGSTRGTGWRGYTF
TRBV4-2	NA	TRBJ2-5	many	TGTGCCAGCAGTCTAAGAAGGGTTGCCGACGAACCCCAGACCCAGTACTTC	CASSLRRVADEPQTQYF
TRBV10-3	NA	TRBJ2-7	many	TGTGCCATCGGTGTGAGGGGGACAAGCTCCTACGAGCAGTACTTC	CAIGVRGTSSYEQYF
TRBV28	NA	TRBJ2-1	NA	TGTGCCGGCAGCTTGAGGCTGACCGCCAATGAGCAGTTCTTC	CAGSLRLTANEQFF
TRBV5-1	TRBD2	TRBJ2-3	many	TGTGCCAGCAGCTTAAGCGGGGGCACAGATACGCAGTATTTT	CASSLSGGTDTQYF
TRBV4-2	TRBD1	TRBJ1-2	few	TGTGCCAGCAGCCAAGATTGGGACAGCTTGCAAGGCTACACCTTC	CASSQDWDSLQGYTF
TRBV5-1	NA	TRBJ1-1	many	TGCGCCAGCAGCCTCAATCCAGCCGACATGGCTATGAACACTGAAGCTTTCTTT	CASSLNPADMAMNTEAFF
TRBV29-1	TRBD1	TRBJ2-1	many	TGCAGCGTTGAAGAAATACAGGGGGCAAATGACAATGAGCAGTTCTTC	CSVEEIQGANDNEQFF
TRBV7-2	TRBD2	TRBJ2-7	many	TGTGCCAGCAGCTTACTAGCGGAGTACGAGCAGTACTTC	CASSLLAEYEQYF
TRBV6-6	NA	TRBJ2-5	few	TGTGCCAGCAGTTACTCGATTGGACTCGGGGAGGAGGCCCAGTACTTC	CASSYSIGLGEEAQYF
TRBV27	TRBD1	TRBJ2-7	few	TGTGCCAGCAGTTTAGTGGGACAGGGTGGCTCCTACGAGCAGTACTTC	CASSLVGQGGSYEQYF
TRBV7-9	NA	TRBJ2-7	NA	TGTGCCAGCAGAGAGGACAGAAACTACGAGCAGTACTTC	CASREDRNYEQYF
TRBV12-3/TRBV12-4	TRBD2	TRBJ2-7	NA	TGTGCCAGCAGTTTAGCGCGGGCAGGGAGGGAGTACTTC	CASSLARAGREYF
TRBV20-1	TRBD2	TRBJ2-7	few	TGCAGTGCCTACGGGACTAGCGGGGGTAGGAGCTCCTACGAGCAGTACTTC	CSAYGTSGGRSSYEQYF
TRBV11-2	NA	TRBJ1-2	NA	TGTGCCAGCAGCTATGCACACCAGGGGATATACGGCTACACCTTC	CASSYAHQGIYGYTF
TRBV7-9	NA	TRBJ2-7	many	TGTGCCAGCAGCGAGGGACTTGAATACGAGCAGTACTTC	CASSEGLEYEQYF
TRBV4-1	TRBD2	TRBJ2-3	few	TGCGCCAGCAGCCAAGAGTCATCTAGCGGGAGCACAGATACGCAGTATTTT	CASSQESSSGSTDTQYF
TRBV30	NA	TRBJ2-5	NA	TGTGCCTGGAGCGGCCTCGAAGAGACCCAGTACTTC	CAWSGLEETQYF
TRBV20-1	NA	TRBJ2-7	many	TGCAGTGCCGTAATGCCAGGACTGATTACATCCGAGCAGTACTTC	CSAVMPGLITSEQYF
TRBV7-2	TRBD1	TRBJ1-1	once	TGTGCCAGCAGCTTCGCTTCGCAGGGGGCTGAAGCTTTCTTT	CASSFASQGAEAFF
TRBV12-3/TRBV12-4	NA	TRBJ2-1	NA	TGTGCCAGCAGTTTAGTGAGTGTTACCTACAATGAGCAGTTCTTC	CASSLVSVTYNEQFF
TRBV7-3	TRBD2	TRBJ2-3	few	TGTGCCAGCAGCCCAAGACTAGCGGGGGGGCCAGATACGCAGTATTTT	CASSPRLAGGPDTQYF
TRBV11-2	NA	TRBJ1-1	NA	TGTGCCAGCAGCTTGCAAACAAGTGAAGCTTTCTTT	CASSLQTSEAFF